These 28 T cell receptor beta chains originate from one sample sequenced in a study of glioma-infiltrating T cells after dendritic cell vaccination. Time point of the sample: after dendritic cell vaccination, including at tumor progression/relapse. Profiling relied on immunoSEQ multiplex PCR, and the TCRdb table lists in-frame clones only, not all of them. The sample comprises 65,000 or so clones, about nine tenths of which are singletons, and 11% rests with the top ten. The sequencing here drew on blood, taken after dendritic cell vaccination. The receptors stem from a human donor with glioblastoma.

The chain is built from TRBV10-1 and TRBJ2-7, with D maybe TRBD1 (6 bases). Germline V gene data show CDR1 as WNHNN and CDR2 as SYGVQD (reference sequence). V was pared by 2 bases and J by 4 bases, with 12 bases between. The CDR3 sequence is 14 residues long. The CDR3 spells CASSEQGSLYEQYF. CDR3 DNA: TGCGCCAGCAGTGAGCAGGGGTCGCTTTACGAGCAGTACTTC.

The chain uses TRBV5-1 and TRBJ2-7; 16 bases agree with TRBD2. Germline trimming cut 4 bases from V and 0 bases from J; bases unmatched to any gene: 7. Germline lookup yields CDR1 SGHRS and CDR2 YFSETQ. This CDR3 has 18 residues. The CDR3 protein is CASSPGLAGGVDSYEQYF. The CDR3 nucleotides are TGCGCCAGCAGCCCGGGACTAGCGGGAGGGGTAGACTCCTACGAGCAGTACTTC.

J is TRBJ1-1 and V is TRBV19; 11 bases map to TRBD1. The V gene's germline CDR1 is LNHDA and CDR2 SQIVND (reference sequence). Trimming cost V 5 bases and J 4 bases; bases outside gene matches: 6. CDR3 size: 15 residues. The CDR3 DNA is TGTGCCAGTAGTTTCACCGGACAGGGGGCCACTGAAGCTTTCTTT. It yields the protein CASSFTGQGATEAFF.

The chain is built from TRBV2 and TRBJ1-5; unclear D gene. This CDR3 contains 13 residues. Germline CDR1 SNHLY, CDR2 FYNNEI. Trimming removed 2 bases from V and 7 bases from J, with 9 bases in between. CDR3 sequence reads: CASSEFHGQPQHF. CDR3 nucleotide sequence: TGTGCCAGCAGTGAATTCCACGGGCAGCCCCAGCATTTT.

The gene calls are TRBV6-5 and TRBJ1-2; D call uncertain. The CDR3 is made up of 13 amino acids. Between the trimmed V and J ends, which lost 5 bases and 4 bases, there was a span of 11 bases. Germline-derived CDR1 and CDR2 are MNHEY and SVGAGI. CDR3 in DNA: TGTGCCAGCAGTGGGGAGACGTCCTATGGCTACACCTTC. Translation: CASSGETSYGYTF.

This rearrangement joins TRBV6-5 to TRBJ1-2, with 9 bases lining up with TRBD1. With 6 bases clipped from V and 7 bases from J, the junction kept 9 bases outside the gene matches. Per the germline V gene, CDR1 is MNHEY and CDR2 is SVGAGI. This CDR3 region has 14 residues. The CDR3 reads CASRLIPGQGGYTF. The DNA of the CDR3 is TGTGCCAGCAGACTGATCCCGGGACAGGGTGGCTACACCTTC.

This chain links TRBV7-7 with TRBJ2-7, with 7 bases lining up with TRBD1. The CDR3 is made up of 16 amino acids. Trimming removed 1 base from V and 5 bases from J; junction bases left unmatched: 11. Germline loops: CDR1 SSHAT, CDR2 FNYEAQ (reference sequence). The CDR3 here is CASSLGTAGGNDEQYF. The CDR3 DNA follows: TGTGCCAGCAGCTTAGGCACGGCAGGGGGAAACGACGAGCAGTACTTC.

This clone showed up just a few times. This chain joins TRBV28 and TRBJ1-2; 9 bases match TRBD1. The germline V gene has CDR1 MDHEN and CDR2 SYDVKM. V shed 7 bases, J shed 5 bases, and the junction held 11 bases outside the gene matches. CDR3 length equals 15 residues. The CDR3 loop is CASTGGNRGQYGYTF. The CDR3, as DNA: TGTGCCAGCACCGGCGGAAACAGGGGGCAATATGGCTACACCTTC.

This sequence joins TRBV7-9 and TRBJ2-1, with D perhaps TRBD2 (6 bases). V lost 5 bases to trimming and J lost 5 bases, with 13 bases between them. The CDR3 loop spans 14 amino acids. Germline CDR1 reads SEHNR; CDR2 reads FQNEAQ (reference sequence). DNA of the CDR3: TGTGCCAGCAGCCCCTCAGCGGGCCACAATGAGCAGTTCTTC. As protein: CASSPSAGHNEQFF. Supplemented by reference TRBV7-9 and TRBJ2-1, the full variable domain reads DTGVSQNPRHKITKRGQNVTFRCDPISEHNRLYWYRQTLGQGPEFLTYFQNEAQLEKSRLLSDRFSAERPKGSFSTLEIQRTEQGDSAMYLCASSPSAGHNEQFFGPGTRLTVL.

The CDR3 region has the DNA TGCGCCAGCAGTGAGGCGGTGAACACTGAAGCTTTCTTT. This sequence encodes CASSEAVNTEAFF. V usage is TRBV10-1 and J usage is TRBJ1-1, with D hard to call. V was shortened by 2 bases and J by 0 bases, with 4 bases between the two germline ends. The CDR3 spans 13 residues. Germline lookup yields CDR1 WNHNN and CDR2 SYGVQD (reference sequence).

The chain combines TRBV4-2 with TRBJ2-1; 12 nucleotides agree with TRBD1. The germline gives CDR1 LGHNA, CDR2 YNFKEQ. The V and J ends lost 4 bases and 9 bases, in that order; junction bases with no gene match: 4. The CDR3 has 14 amino acids. The CDR3 DNA reads TGTGCCAGCAGCCCGGGACAGGGGGCCGGTGAGCAGTTCTTC. Protein sequence: CASSPGQGAGEQFF.

J is TRBJ1-2 and V is TRBV12-2; the D call of TRBD1 is as the table states it, not checked on the DNA. TRBV12-2 is noted as a pseudogene. The CDR3 runs to 14 residues. CDR3 in amino acids: CASRSGQGLCGYTF. CDR3 sequence (DNA): TGTGCAAGTCGCTCCGGACAGGGATTGTGCGGCTACACCTTC.

The chain couples TRBV18 to TRBJ2-7; 10 bases map to TRBD1. V shed 2 bases, J shed 2 bases, and the junction held 6 bases outside the gene matches. Germline lookup yields CDR1 KGHSH and CDR2 LQKENI. The CDR3 has 16 residues. The CDR3, as DNA: TGTGCCAGCTCACCAACAACGGGACAGGGGACCTACGAGCAGTACTTC. Encoded protein: CASSPTTGQGTYEQYF. Together with reference TRBV18 and TRBJ2-7, the CDR3 gives the full variable domain: NAGVMQNPRHLVRRRGQEARLRCSPMKGHSHVYWYRQLPEEGLKFMVYLQKENIIDESGMPKERFSAEFPKEGPSILRIQQVVRGDSAAYFCASSPTTGQGTYEQYFGPGTRLTVT.

The chain recombines TRBV7-2 with TRBJ1-1; no reliable D call. Trimming shortened V by 5 bases and J by 1 base, and 8 bases separated the two germline ends. Germline CDR1 and CDR2: SGHTA and FQGNSA. The CDR3 runs to 13 residues. The CDR3 is CASSPYSNTEAFF. As DNA, the CDR3 is TGTGCCAGCAGCCCATACTCGAACACTGAAGCTTTCTTT.

The chain employs TRBV9 and TRBJ1-1; TRBD1 aligns across 8 bases. V shed 0 bases, J shed 4 bases, and the junction held 5 bases outside the gene matches. Per the germline V gene, CDR1 is SGDLS and CDR2 is YYNGEE. The CDR3 totals 15 residues. CDR3 loop: CASSVGGQGATEAFF. DNA for the CDR3: TGTGCCAGCAGCGTAGGAGGGCAGGGGGCCACTGAAGCTTTCTTT.

This clone was seen just once. The V gene is TRBV27, the J gene TRBJ1-5; 8 bases line up with TRBD1. This CDR3 region has 14 residues. After removal of 6 bases from V and 3 bases from J, the junction contained 4 bases not matched to a gene. Germline V CDR1 and CDR2: MNHEY, SMNVEV (reference sequence). CDR3 residues: CASSLQGANQPQHF. The CDR3 DNA reads as TGTGCCAGCAGCCTTCAGGGGGCCAATCAGCCCCAGCATTTT.

This chain joins TRBV27 and TRBJ1-5, with D unresolved. Deletions cut 5 bases from V and 2 bases from J, with 10 bases between. Germline-derived CDR1 and CDR2 are MNHEY and SMNVEV (reference sequence). This CDR3 has 14 amino acids. CDR3 nucleotide sequence: TGTGCCAGCAGTCCTCGGCAGGGCAATCAGCCCCAGCATTTT. Amino acid sequence: CASSPRQGNQPQHF.

The chain employs TRBV5-1 and TRBJ2-1, with a weak D call TRBD1 (5 bases). V was trimmed by 0 bases and J by 4 bases, leaving 11 bases between them. The CDR3 covers 15 residues. Germline V gene data show CDR1 as SGHRS and CDR2 as YFSETQ. CDR3 DNA: TGCGCCAGCAGCTTGGAAGGCAGGGATTACAATGAGCAGTTCTTC. Encoded protein: CASSLEGRDYNEQFF.

The V call is TRBV29-1, the J call TRBJ2-3; D possibly corresponds to TRBD2 (5 bases). Germline CDR1 is SQVTM and CDR2 is ANQGSEA. V gave up 7 bases and J gave up 4 bases, with 18 bases separating them. The CDR3 covers 14 residues. The CDR3 sequence: CSAYRGAVADTQYF. The CDR3 region has the DNA TGCAGCGCTTACCGGGGTGCCGTGGCAGATACGCAGTATTTT.

This chain joins TRBV7-3 and TRBJ1-1; 8 bases are shared with TRBD1. The germline gives CDR1 SGHTA, CDR2 FQGTGA. The CDR3 is 15 residues long. J gave up 4 bases and V 4 bases, and 8 bases lay outside the gene matches. The CDR3 region has the DNA TGTGCCAGCAGCTCCCTAGGACAGGGACCCACTGAAGCTTTCTTT. Protein product: CASSSLGQGPTEAFF.

The chain uses TRBV30 and TRBJ2-7, with TRBD1 identical over 11 bases. After removal of 3 bases from V and 7 bases from J, the junction contained 8 bases not matched to a gene. The germline V gene has CDR1 GTSNPN and CDR2 SVGIG (reference sequence). CDR3 length: 14 amino acids. CDR3 region: CAWRQPGTGGEQYF. CDR3 coding DNA: TGTGCCTGGAGACAACCCGGGACAGGGGGGGAGCAGTACTTC.

This clone has only a few counts. The J gene is TRBJ1-5, the V gene TRBV5-6; D unclear. The CDR3 sequence is 14 residues long. The germline V gene encodes CDR1 SGHDT and CDR2 YYEEEE. Trimming cost V 2 bases and J 9 bases, with 15 bases left between them. The CDR3 region is CASSFSRIVSPQHF. The CDR3 DNA follows: TGTGCCAGCAGCTTTTCCCGCATAGTTTCGCCCCAGCATTTT.

This sequence joins TRBV15 and TRBJ1-1, with a tentative D call TRBD1 (6 bases). Trimming took off 5 bases at V and 10 bases at J, with 17 bases between the two ends. The CDR3 loop spans 13 amino acids. Germline values: CDR1 LNHNV, CDR2 YYDKDF (reference sequence). CDR3 region: CATSGGEGTRAFF. CDR3 nucleotides: TGTGCCACCAGCGGAGGGGAGGGGACACGAGCTTTCTTT.

This clone has only a few counts. This sequence joins TRBV5-6 and TRBJ2-6; possibly TRBD1 for D (6 bases). V lost 0 bases to trimming and J lost 0 bases, with 7 bases between them. The CDR3 runs 16 residues. Looked up from germline, CDR1 is SGHDT and CDR2 is YYEEEE. CDR3 sequence reads: CASSLGTVSGANVLTF. The CDR3 DNA follows: TGTGCCAGCAGCTTGGGGACAGTCTCTGGGGCCAACGTCCTGACTTTC.

This sequence joins TRBV18 and TRBJ1-1; D gene uncertain. Trimming cost V 4 bases and J 1 base, with 7 bases left between them. Germline V gene data show CDR1 as KGHSH and CDR2 as LQKENI. CDR3 length equals 13 residues. The CDR3 region has the DNA TGTGCCAGCTCACATGACAAGAACACTGAAGCTTTCTTT. It is translated as CASSHDKNTEAFF. Using reference TRBV18 and TRBJ1-1 for the parts outside the CDR3, the full variable domain is NAGVMQNPRHLVRRRGQEARLRCSPMKGHSHVYWYRQLPEEGLKFMVYLQKENIIDESGMPKERFSAEFPKEGPSILRIQQVVRGDSAAYFCASSHDKNTEAFFGQGTRLTVV.

The chain combines TRBV6-4 with TRBJ2-1; 7 nucleotides match TRBD1. Germline trimming cut 4 bases from V and 6 bases from J; bases unmatched to any gene: 6. Germline V gene lookup returns CDR1 MRHNA and CDR2 SNTAGT. This CDR3 has 14 residues. For the CDR3, the DNA is TGTGCCAGCAGTGCAACGTCAGGGGGCAATGAGCAGTTCTTC. Amino acid sequence: CASSATSGGNEQFF.

This sequence joins TRBV5-1 and TRBJ2-3; no definite D call. Germline V lookup: CDR1 SGHRS, CDR2 YFSETQ. V lost 0 bases to trimming and J lost 3 bases, with 11 bases between them. The CDR3 loop spans 15 amino acids. CDR3 sequence reads: CASSLDPQVTDTQYF. In DNA form, the CDR3 reads TGCGCCAGCAGCTTGGATCCCCAGGTAACAGATACGCAGTATTTT.

The chain couples TRBV7-8 to TRBJ2-1; 12 bases line up with TRBD2. Trimming removed 2 bases from V and 4 bases from J; junction bases left unmatched: 3. Per the germline V gene, CDR1 is SGHVS and CDR2 is FQNEAQ. This CDR3 has 16 amino acids. The CDR3 DNA sequence: TGTGCCAGCAGCTTAACTAGCGGGAGGTGGTACAATGAGCAGTTCTTC. Translation: CASSLTSGRWYNEQFF.